This T cell receptor beta chain was obtained from a study of blood T cells in healthy people across ages. As for the study in general: Every two T cells gave about one barcoded beta molecule via template switching.

V gave up 4 bases and J gave up 2 bases; unmatched junction bases: 9. CDR3 length: 15 residues. CDR1 SQVTM and CDR2 ANQGSEA come from the germline V gene. Points from the study as a whole: Higher diversity and more naive CD4+ cells were features of long-lived donors, compared to aged donors. With donor CMV status unknown, expanded clonotype changes were possibly confounded.

Healthy Caucasians from Russia aged about 6 to 100 served as donors. With regard to this clonotype: Its antigen remains unidentified.

Next came a second PCR, run for about 6 to 12 cycles, which used a sample-barcoded 5' primer along with a J-beta primer mix. One entry per CDR3 protein, called by TCRdb with MiXCR from the 5' RACE reads. The data contain under 1 million distinct CDR3 sequences, around 42% of them singletons. The source is a man between 60 and 75 years old in good health. The chain links TRBV29-1 to TRBJ1-2, with TRBD1 matching 8 bases. The sequencing input was blood. CDR3 amino acids: CSVVSGAGGNYGYTF. CDR3 nucleotide sequence: TGCAGCGTTGTTAGTGGGGCAGGGGGCAACTATGGCTACACCTTC.